What follows are 8 T cell receptor beta chains derived from one specimen sequenced in a study of CD4 T cells in relation to SARS-CoV-2 and coronaviruses. Measured with immunoSEQ multiplex PCR; TCRdb has only the in-frame clones, and not every one. Here the sample spans over 35,000 clones, under 85% being singletons. What these receptors recognize is not known. The sequenced sample consisted of memory CD4+ T cells from PBMCs, cultured in vitro. The receptor set was obtained from an adult with COVID-19.

The chain employs TRBV5-4 and TRBJ2-3; tentatively, D is TRBD1 or TRBD2 (6 bases each). Germline CDR1 and CDR2: SGHNT and YYREEE (reference sequence). CDR3 length: 13 amino acids. V lost 9 bases and J lost 4, with 15 bases in between. CDR3 protein: CAISPGGPDTQYF. In DNA, the CDR3 is TGTGCCATCTCCCCTGGGGGGCCAGATACGCAGTATTTT.

J is TRBJ2-1 and V is TRBV2, with D maybe TRBD2 (5 bases). The CDR3 has 19 amino acids. V was clipped by 8 bases and J by 5 bases, with 31 bases between them. Per the germline V gene, CDR1 is SNHLY and CDR2 is FYNNEI. The CDR3 coding sequence is TGTGCCAGCGGCAGTGAGGCAGCAGCGGCAACGAATTCGAACAATGAGCAGTTCTTC. Its translation is CASGSEAAAATNSNNEQFF.

This chain uses TRBV18 with TRBJ2-7, with D perhaps assigned TRBD1 or TRBD2 (5 bases each). The V gene lost 6 bases and the J gene lost 5 bases, with 14 bases spanning the gap. The CDR3 loop spans 13 amino acids. Germline CDR1 reads KGHSH; CDR2 reads LQKENI. DNA of the CDR3: TGTGCCAGCTCTCCCGGGACGGGCAACGAGCAGTACTTC. Translated: CASSPGTGNEQYF.

The chain recombines TRBV2 with TRBJ1-2; the D is unclear. With 6 bases removed from V and 5 bases from J, the gap between germline ends came to 7 bases. Germline CDR1 is SNHLY and CDR2 is FYNNEI. This CDR3 spans 11 amino acids. Here the CDR3 DNA reads TGTGCCAGCAGACGGGAGTATGGCTACACCTTC. It encodes CASRREYGYTF.

The chain employs TRBV6-4 and TRBJ2-1; tentative D call: TRBD1 (6 bases). The V gene lost 7 bases and the J gene lost 2 bases, with 12 bases spanning the gap. There are 14 residues in the CDR3. The germline gives CDR1 MRHNA, CDR2 SNTAGT. The CDR3 DNA reads TGTGCCAGCATAGGGGGATGGGCCTACAATGAGCAGTTCTTC. This sequence encodes CASIGGWAYNEQFF.

This clone was seen only once. Other DNA sequences from this sample encode an identical CDR3 as well. V usage is TRBV7-9 and J usage is TRBJ2-5, with D unclear. Looked up from germline, CDR1 is SEHNR and CDR2 is FQNEAQ (reference sequence). This CDR3 is 13 amino acids long. V lost 0 bases to trimming and J lost 4 bases, with 6 bases between them. CDR3 residues: CASSLARIETQYF. The DNA of the CDR3 is TGTGCCAGCAGCTTAGCTAGGATAGAGACCCAGTACTTC.

The chain couples TRBV7-3 to TRBJ2-3; 9 bases map to TRBD1. The CDR3 runs 14 residues. The germline V gene encodes CDR1 SGHTA and CDR2 FQGTGA. The J segment lost 4 bases and the V segment lost 3 bases, leaving 2 bases of the junction unmatched. Written as DNA, the CDR3 is TGTGCCAGCAGCTTCGGACAGGGGTCAGATACGCAGTATTTT. Its protein product is CASSFGQGSDTQYF.

The chain carries TRBV27 and TRBJ1-2; D possibly corresponds to TRBD1 (5 bases). The V gene's germline CDR1 is MNHEY and CDR2 SMNVEV (reference sequence). The CDR3 consists of 14 residues. Trimming left V 5 bases short and J 8 bases short, with 18 bases between. The CDR3 protein is CASSKRDRGSGYTF. The DNA of the CDR3 is TGTGCCAGCAGTAAAAGGGACCGGGGAAGCGGCTACACCTTC.